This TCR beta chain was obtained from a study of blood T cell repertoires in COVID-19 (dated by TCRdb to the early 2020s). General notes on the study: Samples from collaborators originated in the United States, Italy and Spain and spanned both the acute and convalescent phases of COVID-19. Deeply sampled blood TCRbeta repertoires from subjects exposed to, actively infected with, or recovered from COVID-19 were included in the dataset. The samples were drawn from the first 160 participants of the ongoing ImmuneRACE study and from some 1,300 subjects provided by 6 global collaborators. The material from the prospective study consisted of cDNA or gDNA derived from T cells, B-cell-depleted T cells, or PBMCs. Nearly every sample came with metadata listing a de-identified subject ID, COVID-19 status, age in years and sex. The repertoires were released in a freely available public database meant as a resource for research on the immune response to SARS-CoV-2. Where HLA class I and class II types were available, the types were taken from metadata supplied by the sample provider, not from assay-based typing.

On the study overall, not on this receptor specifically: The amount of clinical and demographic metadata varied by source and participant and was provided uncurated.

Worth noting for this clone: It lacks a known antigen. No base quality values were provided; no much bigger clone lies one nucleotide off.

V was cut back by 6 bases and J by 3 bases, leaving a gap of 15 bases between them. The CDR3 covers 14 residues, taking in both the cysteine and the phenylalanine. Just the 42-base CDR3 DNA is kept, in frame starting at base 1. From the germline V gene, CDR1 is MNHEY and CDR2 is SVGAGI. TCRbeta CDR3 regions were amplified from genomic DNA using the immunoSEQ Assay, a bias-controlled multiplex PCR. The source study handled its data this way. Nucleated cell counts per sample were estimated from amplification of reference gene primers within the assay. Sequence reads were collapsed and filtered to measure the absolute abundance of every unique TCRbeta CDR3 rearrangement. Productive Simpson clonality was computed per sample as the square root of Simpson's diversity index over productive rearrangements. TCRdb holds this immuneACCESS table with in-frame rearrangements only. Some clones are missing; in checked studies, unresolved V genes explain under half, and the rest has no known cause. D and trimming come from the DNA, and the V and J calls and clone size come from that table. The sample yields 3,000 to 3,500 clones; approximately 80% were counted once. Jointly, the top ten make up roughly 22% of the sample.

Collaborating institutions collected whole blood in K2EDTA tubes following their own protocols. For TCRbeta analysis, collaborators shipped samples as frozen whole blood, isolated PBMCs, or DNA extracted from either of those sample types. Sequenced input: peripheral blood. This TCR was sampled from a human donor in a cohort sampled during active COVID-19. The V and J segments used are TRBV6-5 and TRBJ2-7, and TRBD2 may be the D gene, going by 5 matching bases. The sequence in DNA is TGTGCCAGCAGGGAGGCGCTAGCCCACTACGAGCAGTACTTC. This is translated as CASREALAHYEQYF.